The 6 T cell receptor beta chains listed next were all sequenced from one sample in a study of blood T cell repertoires in COVID-19. Here immunoSEQ multiplex PCR was the method, and the copy in TCRdb shows in-frame clones only, minus some. The sample holds around 310,000 clones; around 90% are singletons and the top ten take approximately 7.5%. Sequenced: peripheral blood. These receptor sequences come from a woman in her twenties or thirties with COVID-19, enrolled during active disease.

The rearrangement links TRBV7-3 to TRBJ2-1; 7 bases agree with TRBD1. The CDR3 is 17 amino acids. The ends lost 3 bases at V and 8 bases at J; junction bases unmatched: 16. CDR1 and CDR2 (germline): SGHTA, FQGTGA. The DNA for the CDR3 is TGTGCCAGCAGCTTTCGGCGGGCGGCAGGGGGTAGGGATGAGCAGTTCTTC. Its translation: CASSFRRAAGGRDEQFF.

V is TRBV19 and J is TRBJ2-3; TRBD1 agrees at 7 bases. There are 14 residues in the CDR3. Germline CDR1 LNHDA, CDR2 SQIVND (reference sequence). The V and J ends lost 5 bases and 4 bases, in that order; junction bases with no gene match: 6. This CDR3 reads CASSSRDSSDTQYF. The CDR3 nucleotides read TGTGCCAGTAGTTCCCGGGACAGCTCAGATACGCAGTATTTT.

The V and J genes are TRBV6-5 and TRBJ2-4, with 10 bases lining up with TRBD1. With V trimmed by 7 bases and J by 6 bases, 3 bases remained unmatched. In germline, CDR1 is MNHEY, CDR2 SVGAGI. This CDR3 contains 13 residues. CDR3: CASKGQGINIQYF. The DNA for the CDR3 is TGTGCCAGCAAGGGACAGGGGATAAACATTCAGTACTTC.

Here the CDR3 DNA reads TGTGCCAGCACCAATTGGGCCGAGAGTGGCTACACCTTC. It codes for CASTNWAESGYTF. The chain is built from TRBV6-5 and TRBJ1-2; no clear D gene. This CDR3 region has 13 residues. V shed 7 bases and J shed 7 bases, with 16 bases lying between them. Germline assignment: CDR1 MNHEY and CDR2 SVGAGI.

The chain couples TRBV2 to TRBJ2-6; D is unclear. The CDR3 is 15 residues long. Germline V CDR1 and CDR2: SNHLY, FYNNEI. The germline V and J ends were trimmed by 2 bases and 0 bases, with 5 bases remaining between them. The chain's CDR3 is CASSEMASGANVLTF. Written as DNA, the CDR3 is TGTGCCAGCAGTGAAATGGCCTCTGGGGCCAACGTCCTGACTTTC.

CDR3 residues: CAWSGGTVNSPLHF. The DNA of the CDR3 is TGTGCCTGGAGCGGGGGGACGGTAAATTCACCCCTCCACTTT. The chain has TRBV30 and TRBJ1-6; D is perhaps TRBD1 (5 bases). The CDR3 is 14 residues long. V lost 3 bases and J lost 7, with 13 bases in between. Germline CDR1 is GTSNPN and CDR2 is SVGIG (reference sequence).